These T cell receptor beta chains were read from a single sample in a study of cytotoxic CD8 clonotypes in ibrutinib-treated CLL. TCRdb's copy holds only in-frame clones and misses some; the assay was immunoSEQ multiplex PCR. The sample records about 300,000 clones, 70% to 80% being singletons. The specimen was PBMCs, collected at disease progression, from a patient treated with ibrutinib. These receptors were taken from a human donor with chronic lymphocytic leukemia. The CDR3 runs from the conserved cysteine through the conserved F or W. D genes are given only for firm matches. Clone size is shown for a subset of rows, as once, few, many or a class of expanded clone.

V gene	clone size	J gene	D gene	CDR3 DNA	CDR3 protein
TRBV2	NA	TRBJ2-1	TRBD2	TGTGCCAGCAGTGTAGCGGGAAGGTCCTACAATGAGCAGTTCTTC	CASSVAGRSYNEQFF
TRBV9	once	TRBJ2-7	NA	TGTGCCAGCAGCCCCGGGGGCCAACTTGACGAGCAGTACTTC	CASSPGGQLDEQYF
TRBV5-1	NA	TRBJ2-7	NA	TGCGCCAGCGCCACGGCAGGCGAATTCAACGAGCAGTACTTC	CASATAGEFNEQYF
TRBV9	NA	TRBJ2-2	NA	TGTGCCAGCAGCGTAGTCCCAGGGGAAGTATTAGCCGGGGAGCTGTTTTTT	CASSVVPGEVLAGELFF
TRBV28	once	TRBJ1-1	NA	TGTGCCACCCTGGAGGGTCTTCTCACTGAAGCTTTCTTT	CATLEGLLTEAFF
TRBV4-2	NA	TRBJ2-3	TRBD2	TGTGCCAGCAGCCAGAGGGGACTAGCGGGGGGAACAGATACGCAGTATTTT	CASSQRGLAGGTDTQYF
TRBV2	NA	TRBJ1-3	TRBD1	TGTGCCAGCAGTGCCGGGACAGGGGGGAGAGGAAACACCATATATTTT	CASSAGTGGRGNTIYF
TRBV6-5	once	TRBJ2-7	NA	TGTGCCAGCGGGGCAGGGGATTCAGCGGTTCGGTACTTC	CASGAGDSAVRYF
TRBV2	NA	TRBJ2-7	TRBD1	TGTGCCAGCAGTTTGGGACAGGCGGTTTACTACGAGCAGTACTTC	CASSLGQAVYYEQYF
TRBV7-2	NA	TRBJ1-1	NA	TGTGCCAGCAGCTTCGGGGGGGCCAGGGCGAACACTGAAGCTTTCTTT	CASSFGGARANTEAFF
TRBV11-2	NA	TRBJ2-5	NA	TGTGCCAGCAGCCAAAGGACTCGGGGGGAGACCCAGTACTTC	CASSQRTRGETQYF
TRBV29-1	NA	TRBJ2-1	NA	TGCAGCGTGAAGAGGATCAAAAATGAGCAGTTCTTC	CSVKRIKNEQFF
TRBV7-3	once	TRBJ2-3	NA	TGTGCCAGCATCGTTACCGGGGGGCTAGATACGCAGTATTTT	CASIVTGGLDTQYF
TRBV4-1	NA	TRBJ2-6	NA	TGCGCCAGCAGCCTTAGGCCTGGGGCCAACGTCCTGACTTTC	CASSLRPGANVLTF
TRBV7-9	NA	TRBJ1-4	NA	TGTGCCAGCAGCTTAGCGGTGGCGACGACTAATGAAAAACTGTTTTTT	CASSLAVATTNEKLFF
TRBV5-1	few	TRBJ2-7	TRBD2	TGCGCCAGCAGCCCTAGCGGGGGGCCCTACGAGCAGTACTTC	CASSPSGGPYEQYF
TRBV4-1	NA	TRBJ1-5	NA	TGCGCCAGCAGCCAAGGTCTGATCGGGTCTTTGGGGAATCAGCCCCAGCATTTT	CASSQGLIGSLGNQPQHF
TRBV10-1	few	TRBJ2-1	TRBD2	TGCGCCAGCGGGGGGGAGGACTACAATGAGCAGTTCTTC	CASGGEDYNEQFF
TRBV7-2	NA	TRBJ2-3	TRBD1	TGTGCCAGCAGCACCCGGGACAGGGGAACAGATACGCAGTATTTT	CASSTRDRGTDTQYF
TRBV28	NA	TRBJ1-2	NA	TGTGCCAGCAGTTTAGCCCCGGACAGACCATACTATGGCTACACCTTC	CASSLAPDRPYYGYTF
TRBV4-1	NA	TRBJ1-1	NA	TGCGCCAGCAGCCAAGATAAGCGGGGACCAATAACTACTGAAGCTTTCTTT	CASSQDKRGPITTEAFF
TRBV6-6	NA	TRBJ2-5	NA	TGTGCCAGCAGTTACTTGGACAGCTCGTATCAAGAGACCCAGTACTTC	CASSYLDSSYQETQYF
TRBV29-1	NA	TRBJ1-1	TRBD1	TGCAGCGTTGCGGGACAGGGGTTAAGGACTGAAGCTTTCTTT	CSVAGQGLRTEAFF
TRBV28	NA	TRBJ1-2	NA	TGTGCCAGCAGCCCCAAGGGACCGCCCTGGGGCTATGGCTACACCTTC	CASSPKGPPWGYGYTF
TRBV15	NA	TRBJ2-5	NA	TGTGCCACCAGCAGGGGAGGGGGGTGGCAAGAGACCCAGTACTTC	CATSRGGGWQETQYF
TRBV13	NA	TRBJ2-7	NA	TGTGCCAGCTCGGCAGGGAGCTCCTACGAGCAGTACTTC	CASSAGSSYEQYF
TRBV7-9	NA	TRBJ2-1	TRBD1	TGTGCCAGCAGCCCCGAAACAGGGGCGGATGAGCAGTTCTTC	CASSPETGADEQFF
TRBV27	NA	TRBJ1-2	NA	TGTGCCAGCAGTTTTAGTTTTTCTAACTATGGCTACACCTTC	CASSFSFSNYGYTF
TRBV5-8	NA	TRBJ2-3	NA	TGTGCCAGCAGCTCGCCAGGGGTCCCCGGCACAGATACGCAGTATTTT	CASSSPGVPGTDTQYF
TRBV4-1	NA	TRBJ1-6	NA	TGCGCCAGCAGTCTTGCGGGGGGGAATTCACCCCTCCACTTT	CASSLAGGNSPLHF
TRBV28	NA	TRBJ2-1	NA	TGTGCCAGCAGTTTCTACCGTGGGAATGAGCAGTTCTTC	CASSFYRGNEQFF
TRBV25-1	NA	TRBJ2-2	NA	TGTGCCAGCAGTGACCGTGGCAGGGGGGGCACCGGGGAGCTGTTTTTT	CASSDRGRGGTGELFF
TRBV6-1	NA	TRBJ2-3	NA	TGTGCCAGCAGTGAGGCGGGGTTCTTGGGTACGCAGTATTTT	CASSEAGFLGTQYF
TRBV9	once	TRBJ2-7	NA	TGTGCCAGCAGCCCCAGTGGGGGGGGGCTGTACGAGCAGTACTTC	CASSPSGGGLYEQYF
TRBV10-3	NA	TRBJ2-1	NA	TGTGCCATCAGTGAGGAGGGGACGAATGAGCAGTTCTTC	CAISEEGTNEQFF
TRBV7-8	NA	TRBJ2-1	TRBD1	TGTGCCAGCAGCCCACGGGACAGGCGGTACAATGAGCAGTTCTTC	CASSPRDRRYNEQFF
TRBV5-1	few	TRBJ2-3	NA	TGCGCCACCCAGGCGGATAGCACAGATACGCAGTATTTT	CATQADSTDTQYF
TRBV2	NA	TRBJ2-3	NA	TGTGCCAGCAGCCCTAGGGCAGATACGCAGTATTTT	CASSPRADTQYF
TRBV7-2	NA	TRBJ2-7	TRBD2	TGTGCCAGCAGCTCGGGAGGGTCAAACTACGAGCAGTACTTC	CASSSGGSNYEQYF
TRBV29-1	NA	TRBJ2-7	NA	TGCAGCGGGTCGTCCTCTACCTCCGAGCAGTACTTC	CSGSSSTSEQYF
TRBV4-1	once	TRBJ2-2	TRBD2	TGCGCCAGCAGCTATCCGGGACTAGATCTTCCCGGGGAGCTGTTTTTT	CASSYPGLDLPGELFF
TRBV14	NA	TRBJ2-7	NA	TGTGCCAGCAGCCAAGTCGGGTACGAGCAGTACTTC	CASSQVGYEQYF
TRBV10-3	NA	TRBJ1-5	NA	TGTGCCATCAGTGGGGGGGGCAATCAGCCCCAGCATTTT	CAISGGGNQPQHF
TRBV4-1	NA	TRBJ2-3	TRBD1	TGCGCCAGCAGCACTCGACAGGGGGCCCTTTTTGGCACAGATACGCAGTATTTT	CASSTRQGALFGTDTQYF
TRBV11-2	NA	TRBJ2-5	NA	TGTGCCAGCAGCTTAGCCCTTGAGGGGGGCTCAGAGACCCAGTACTTC	CASSLALEGGSETQYF
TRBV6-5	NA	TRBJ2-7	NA	TGTGCCAGCAGTTGGGGTCTCGAGCAGTACTTC	CASSWGLEQYF
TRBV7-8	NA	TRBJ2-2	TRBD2	TGTGCCAGCAGCTCACGGACTAGCTGGGGTACCGGGGAGCTGTTTTTT	CASSSRTSWGTGELFF
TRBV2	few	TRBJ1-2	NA	TGTGCCAGCAGTCCCCTGACAGCCAACTATGGCTACACCTTC	CASSPLTANYGYTF
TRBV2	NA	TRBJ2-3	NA	TGTGCCAGCAGTGTGCAAGGGGTGAATACAGATACGCAGTATTTT	CASSVQGVNTDTQYF
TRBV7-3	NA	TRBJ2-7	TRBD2	TGTGCCAGCAGCTTAGGACTAGAATGCTACGAGCAGTACTTC	CASSLGLECYEQYF
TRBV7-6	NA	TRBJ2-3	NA	TGTGCCAGCAGCTTAGGCAGGGGAGATACGCAGTATTTT	CASSLGRGDTQYF
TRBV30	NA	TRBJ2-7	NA	TGTGCCGGCCACTACGAGCAGTACTTC	CAGHYEQYF
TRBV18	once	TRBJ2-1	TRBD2	TGTGCCAGCTCTCAGCGGGAATTGCCGCCTGAGCAGTTCTTC	CASSQRELPPEQFF
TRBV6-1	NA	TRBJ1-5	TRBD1	TGTGCCAGCAGTGAAGGGGACAGGGGGTTTCGCAATCAGCCCCAGCATTTT	CASSEGDRGFRNQPQHF